Listed below are T cell receptor beta chains from one sample, sequenced in a study of OX40 agonist ivuxolimab in advanced cancers. Assay: immunoSEQ multiplex PCR; the TCRdb copy retains only in-frame clones and omits some. Of 40,000 to 50,000 clones in the sample, around 92% were seen once. The sequencing here drew on CD4+ or CD8+ T cells sorted from blood, taken in a trial of the OX40 agonist ivuxolimab. These receptors all stem from an adult with an advanced solid tumor such as melanoma, head and neck, liver or kidney cancer. Each CDR3 is given with its conserved first and last residue. D genes are given only for firm matches. The listing skips clone size in some rows; elsewhere it reads once, few, many or a size class.

TRBJ2-1	TRBV4-1	NA	NA	CASSPTVSSYNEQFF	TGCGCCAGCAGCCCGACAGTGTCCTCCTACAATGAGCAGTTCTTC
TRBJ1-5	TRBV4-2	NA	NA	CASSSGEGRQPQHF	TGTGCCAGCAGCTCAGGGGAGGGAAGACAGCCCCAGCATTTT
TRBJ1-1	TRBV27	NA	NA	CASSLWATEAFF	TGTGCCAGCAGTTTGTGGGCCACTGAAGCTTTCTTT
TRBJ2-6	TRBV7-3	TRBD1	NA	CASSSTGSGANVLTF	TGTGCCAGCAGCTCGACAGGGTCTGGGGCCAACGTCCTGACTTTC
TRBJ2-7	TRBV7-2	NA	NA	CASSLRTATYEQYF	TGTGCCAGCAGCTTAAGGACAGCGACGTACGAGCAGTACTTC
TRBJ2-2	TRBV4-3	NA	NA	CASSSRRQTNTGELFF	TGCGCCAGCAGCTCAAGAAGGCAGACAAACACCGGGGAGCTGTTTTTT
TRBJ1-2	TRBV21-1	NA	NA	CASSKAGRVHIPNYGYTF	TGTGCCAGCAGCAAAGCGGGTAGGGTGCACATACCAAACTATGGCTACACCTTC
TRBJ2-5	TRBV7-2	NA	NA	CASSLGNQETQYF	TGTGCCAGCAGCTTGGGGAACCAAGAGACCCAGTACTTC
TRBJ1-2	TRBV4-1	NA	NA	CASSQRTQSNYGYTF	TGCGCCAGCAGCCAACGAACCCAGTCTAACTATGGCTACACCTTC
TRBJ2-2	TRBV9	TRBD1	NA	CASSVAGGTANTGELFF	TGTGCCAGCAGCGTAGCTGGTGGGACAGCGAACACCGGGGAGCTGTTTTTT
TRBJ2-5	TRBV9	NA	NA	CASSVDQETQYF	TGTGCCAGCAGCGTGGATCAAGAGACCCAGTACTTC
TRBJ1-1	TRBV23-1	NA	NA	CASSRADRWYTEAFF	TGCGCCAGCAGTCGAGCCGACAGGTGGTACACTGAAGCTTTCTTT
TRBJ2-5	TRBV5-1	NA	NA	CASSLEASTETQYF	TGCGCCAGCAGCTTGGAGGCGTCGACAGAGACCCAGTACTTC
TRBJ2-3	TRBV18	TRBD2	once	CASSPPGLSGDTQYF	TGTGCCAGCTCACCACCGGGACTAAGCGGAGATACGCAGTATTTT
TRBJ2-3	TRBV7-3	NA	NA	CASSLTPDTQYF	TGTGCCAGCAGCTTAACTCCAGATACGCAGTATTTT
TRBJ1-4	TRBV19	NA	NA	CASSEATNEKLFF	TGTGCCAGTAGCGAGGCAACTAATGAAAAACTGTTTTTT
TRBJ1-3	TRBV5-1	NA	NA	CASSLGGDSGNTIYF	TGCGCCAGCAGCTTGGGTGGAGACTCTGGAAACACCATATATTTT
TRBJ1-4	TRBV5-1	NA	NA	CASSRGTDPATNEKLFF	TGCGCCAGCAGCAGAGGGACGGATCCCGCAACTAATGAAAAACTGTTTTTT
TRBJ2-3	TRBV5-6	NA	NA	CASSSMRGLDTQYF	TGTGCCAGCAGCTCCATGAGGGGACTTGATACGCAGTATTTT
TRBJ2-2	TRBV7-6	NA	NA	CASSLGSGELFF	TGTGCCAGCAGCCTTGGTTCCGGGGAGCTGTTTTTT
TRBJ2-7	TRBV2	TRBD1	NA	CASTKGQGALAEQYF	TGTGCCAGCACCAAAGGACAGGGGGCTCTTGCCGAGCAGTACTTC
TRBJ2-3	TRBV7-3	NA	NA	CASSPGLLKADTQYF	TGTGCCAGCAGCCCGGGACTTTTAAAGGCAGATACGCAGTATTTT
TRBJ1-1	TRBV6-1	NA	NA	CASSERGGRAFF	TGTGCCAGCAGTGAAAGAGGCGGGCGAGCTTTCTTT
TRBJ1-4	TRBV19	NA	NA	CASSISTGRREKLFF	TGTGCCAGTAGTATAAGTACGGGGCGTCGGGAAAAACTGTTTTTT
TRBJ1-5	TRBV29-1	NA	NA	CSVESGTNQPQHF	TGCAGCGTTGAATCGGGGACTAATCAGCCCCAGCATTTT
TRBJ2-7	TRBV6-5	NA	NA	CASSTLRPPAGEQYF	TGTGCCAGCAGTACCTTGAGGCCCCCCGCGGGAGAGCAGTACTTC
TRBJ2-7	TRBV5-1	TRBD2	once	CASSTSVGGEQYF	TGCGCCAGCAGCACCTCGGTGGGGGGGGAGCAGTACTTC
TRBJ1-1	TRBV19	TRBD1	few	CASSIGTGWGTEAFF	TGTGCCAGTAGTATAGGGACAGGTTGGGGGACTGAAGCTTTCTTT
TRBJ2-5	TRBV11-2	NA	NA	CASSPPRKTQYF	TGTGCCAGCAGCCCACCCCGGAAGACCCAGTACTTC
TRBJ2-6	TRBV2	NA	NA	CASSTANSGANVLTF	TGTGCCAGCAGCACAGCGAACTCTGGGGCCAACGTCCTGACTTTC
TRBJ1-2	TRBV27	NA	once	CASSLRGDYGYTF	TGTGCCAGCAGCCTTCGGGGGGACTATGGCTACACCTTC
TRBJ1-1	TRBV11-3	NA	NA	CASYPGGNTEAFF	TGTGCCAGCTACCCGGGTGGCAACACTGAAGCTTTCTTT